The entry below gives a single TCR beta chain sequence along with its context. Its cognate antigen is unknown. The sample belongs to a study of T cell repertoires in cytomegalovirus infection. About the research overall: HLA-C-restricted CMV epitopes, recently identified, and well-studied HLA-B-restricted ones were used by the study. Shared public TCR beta signatures pointed to both CMV infection and a matching HLA type. Notes on the study in general: The ex vivo response was dominated by HLA-C-restricted CMV-specific TCR beta clonotypes.

In TCRdb, the reads were re-called with MiXCR into one record per CDR3 protein. The sample has a few hundred thousand distinct CDR3 sequences, roughly 34% seen once. Germline V gene sequence: CDR1 SGHDN, CDR2 FVKESK. The V and J ends lost 2 bases and 7 bases, in that order; junction bases with no gene match: 5. The CDR3 is 15 amino acids. The TCR originated in a human donor in good health (CMV status not recorded). Some clones in this sample may be carry-over from other donors' samples. The sequencing used cultured PBMCs, collected from culture after CMV antigen stimulation. The chain carries TRBV14 and TRBJ1-6, with 7 bases lining up with TRBD1. In nucleotides, the CDR3 is TGTGCCAGCAGCCAACCCGGGACAGTGAATTCACCCCTCCACTTT. It specifies CASSQPGTVNSPLHF.